A selection of T cell receptor beta chains follows, all from one sample in a study of cytomegalovirus exposure and HLA in healthy donors. Sequencing used immunoSEQ multiplex PCR; TCRdb keeps in-frame clones, though not all of them. The sample holds about 200,000 clones, roughly 88% seen once. What was sequenced was PBMCs. The receptors derive from a woman aged 25 to 39 in good health and CMV-seropositive. The CDR3 runs from the conserved cysteine through the conserved F or W. D genes are given only for firm matches. Size tells how often a clone was seen (once, few, many) or the class of an expanded clone, and some rows leave it out.

>TRBV2|TRBJ1-1|.|.
TGTGCCAGCAGTGTAACTATTTACACTGAAGCTTTCTTT
CASSVTIYTEAFF
>TRBV2|TRBJ2-7|.|few
TGTGCCAGCAGTGGAGACAGTACAGAGCAGTACTTC
CASSGDSTEQYF
>TRBV5-8|TRBJ2-7|.|few
TGTGCCAGCAGTCGACAGGTAAACTACGAGCAGTACTTC
CASSRQVNYEQYF
>TRBV27|TRBJ1-5|.|.
TGTGCCAGCAACCCCTCGGGGGGTCCCAATCAGCCCCAGCATTTT
CASNPSGGPNQPQHF
>TRBV10-3|TRBJ2-7|.|once
TGTGCCATCAGTTTGGGGCAGGGGCAGCAGTACTTC
CAISLGQGQQYF
>TRBV19|TRBJ2-3|TRBD2|.
TGTGCCGCAGGAGCGGGAGTAGGGGATACGCAGTATTTT
CAAGAGVGDTQYF
>TRBV18|TRBJ1-2|.|.
TGTGCCAGCTCACCACCCGACCTTGGGGGGGCGAAAGGCTACACCTTC
CASSPPDLGGAKGYTF
>TRBV20-1|TRBJ1-1|.|.
TGCAGTGCTAGCAGAAACACTGAAGCTTTCTTT
CSASRNTEAFF
>TRBV11-2|TRBJ2-2|.|.
TGTGCCAGCAGCAGACAGAGCACCGGGGAGCTGTTTTTT
CASSRQSTGELFF
>TRBV27|TRBJ1-3|.|.
TGTGCCAGCAGTTTAACAGGGCAGAGTCCCTCTGGAAACACCATATATTTT
CASSLTGQSPSGNTIYF
>TRBV5-1|TRBJ1-2|.|.
TGCGCCAGCAGCCTCGGGGGGGCCAGTGGCTACACCTTC
CASSLGGASGYTF
>TRBV5-1|TRBJ2-3|TRBD1|.
TGCGCCAGCAGCTTGGCCTCAGGGGGCACCCTCACAGATACGCAGTATTTT
CASSLASGGTLTDTQYF
>TRBV19|TRBJ2-2|.|.
TGTGCCAGTACTCACATACCGGGGGAGCTGTTTTTT
CASTHIPGELFF
>TRBV6-4|TRBJ1-1|TRBD1|.
TGTGCCAGCAGTCGACAGGGCGGTACTGAAGCTTTCTTT
CASSRQGGTEAFF
>TRBV27|TRBJ2-5|TRBD2|.
TGTGCCAGCACCTGGGCTAGCGGGAACCAAGAGACCCAGTACTTC
CASTWASGNQETQYF
>TRBV6-1|TRBJ2-7|.|.
TGTGCCAGCAGTGAAGCTCTCATAGAGGGATACGAGCAGTACTTC
CASSEALIEGYEQYF
>TRBV5-6|TRBJ1-1|.|.
TGTGCCAGCAGCCCAAGATTGCTTCGGGCGGGAGCTTTCTTT
CASSPRLLRAGAFF
>TRBV18|TRBJ2-7|.|.
TGTGCCAGCTCACCACGGACACCCACCTACGAGCAGTACTTC
CASSPRTPTYEQYF
>TRBV6-1|TRBJ2-1|.|.
TGTGCCAGCAGTGAATGGGGGGAGACAAACAATGAGCAGTTCTTC
CASSEWGETNNEQFF
>TRBV29-1|TRBJ1-1|TRBD1|.
TGCAGCGCAAGGGACAGGGGAAGCACTGAAGCTTTCTTT
CSARDRGSTEAFF
>TRBV15|TRBJ1-1|TRBD1|once
TGTGCCACCAGCAGCGTATGGGGACAGGGGAACACTGAAGCTTTCTTT
CATSSVWGQGNTEAFF
>TRBV30|TRBJ1-4|.|.
TGTGCCTGGAGTGTAATTAAGGGGTCAAATGAAAAACTGTTTTTT
CAWSVIKGSNEKLFF
>TRBV5-1|TRBJ2-2|TRBD2|.
TGCGCCAGCAGCTTGGCGGGAGGGCCGGCCGGGGAGCTGTTTTTT
CASSLAGGPAGELFF
>TRBV4-1|TRBJ2-3|.|.
TGCGCCAGCAGCCGAGAGGGAGCGGGCGCGATTGCAGATACGCAGTATTTT
CASSREGAGAIADTQYF
>TRBV27|TRBJ2-4|TRBD1|.
TGTGCCAGCAGAGCAACAGGGGGCGACTTAGCCAAAAACATTCAGTACTTC
CASRATGGDLAKNIQYF
>TRBV29-1|TRBJ1-2|TRBD1|.
TGCAGCGTTGAACCTGACAGGGAGTATGGCTACACCTTC
CSVEPDREYGYTF
>TRBV10-3|TRBJ2-2|.|.
TGTGCCATCAGCTCGACAGGCGCAACCCCGGGCAATGCGGACACCGGGGAGCTGTTTTTT
CAISSTGATPGNADTGELFF
>TRBV27|TRBJ2-7|TRBD1|.
TGTGCCAGCAGTGCCTCCGGGACAGGGCCTCGCGAGCAGTACTTC
CASSASGTGPREQYF
>TRBV5-1|TRBJ2-7|.|.
TGCGCCAGCAGCTTGGAAGCGGGTGTCGAGCAGTACTTC
CASSLEAGVEQYF
>TRBV5-6|TRBJ2-7|TRBD1|.
TGTGCCAGCAGCCTGATGGTAGACAGGGTCTACGAGCAGTACTTC
CASSLMVDRVYEQYF
>TRBV5-6|TRBJ1-2|.|.
TGTGCCAGCAGCCCTGGAGGCCTAGGCTATGGCTACACCTTC
CASSPGGLGYGYTF
>TRBV6-6|TRBJ1-2|.|.
TGTGCCAGCAGTTACTTTCCAGGGAACTATGGCTACACCTTC
CASSYFPGNYGYTF
>TRBV6-5|TRBJ1-2|.|.
TGTGCCGGAGTAGACCTCAGGGGTGGCTACACCTTC
CAGVDLRGGYTF
>TRBV7-2|TRBJ2-5|TRBD2|.
TGTGCCAGCAGCTTAGGGACTAGGCGGCGGTCCGAGACCCAGTACTTC
CASSLGTRRRSETQYF
>TRBV27|TRBJ2-1|TRBD1|.
TGTGCCAACGATACAGGGGGCTCCTACAATGAGCAGTTCTTC
CANDTGGSYNEQFF
>TRBV7-8|TRBJ2-7|.|.
TGTGCCAGCAGCTTCGGGAGTGTTTCCGAGCAGTACTTC
CASSFGSVSEQYF
>TRBV6-1|TRBJ1-2|.|.
TGTGCCAGCAGTGAACACATCACGGGCAGGGCTTATGGCTACACCTTC
CASSEHITGRAYGYTF
>TRBV5-6|TRBJ1-5|.|.
TGTGCCAGCAGCTTGGGGAGGGGCGTTAGCAATCAGCCCCAGCATTTT
CASSLGRGVSNQPQHF
>TRBV28|TRBJ2-7|TRBD1|.
TGTGCCAGCAGTTCCGGGGACAGGGTGGACGAGCAGTACTTC
CASSSGDRVDEQYF
>TRBV5-6|TRBJ1-3|TRBD1|.
TGTGCCACCAGCACAGGGGGCTCTGGAAACACCATATATTTT
CATSTGGSGNTIYF
>TRBV13|TRBJ2-1|.|.
TGTGCCAGCAGCTTAGGACAGGGTCCCTACAATGAGCAGTTCTTC
CASSLGQGPYNEQFF
>TRBV9|TRBJ1-2|TRBD1|once
TGTGCCAGCAGCCCAGACAGGGGGTCCTATGGCTACACCTTC
CASSPDRGSYGYTF
>TRBV28|TRBJ1-1|TRBD1|.
TGTGCCAGCAGACCGGACAGGAGAAACACTGAAGCTTTCTTT
CASRPDRRNTEAFF
>TRBV5-1|TRBJ2-1|.|once
TGCGCCAGCAGCGACGACAATCAGGTTGAGCAGTTCTTC
CASSDDNQVEQFF
>TRBV27|TRBJ2-1|TRBD1|.
TGTGCCAGCAGTTCAGTCCCGGGACAGGGTGGGCGGGTCTTC
CASSSVPGQGGRVF
>TRBV15|TRBJ2-7|.|.
TGTGCCACCAGCAGAGAGGCGGGAACCTACGAGCAGTACTTC
CATSREAGTYEQYF
>TRBV27|TRBJ2-1|TRBD2|.
TGTGCCAGCAGTCCACTACTAGCGGGTTCCTACAATGAGCAGTTCTTC
CASSPLLAGSYNEQFF